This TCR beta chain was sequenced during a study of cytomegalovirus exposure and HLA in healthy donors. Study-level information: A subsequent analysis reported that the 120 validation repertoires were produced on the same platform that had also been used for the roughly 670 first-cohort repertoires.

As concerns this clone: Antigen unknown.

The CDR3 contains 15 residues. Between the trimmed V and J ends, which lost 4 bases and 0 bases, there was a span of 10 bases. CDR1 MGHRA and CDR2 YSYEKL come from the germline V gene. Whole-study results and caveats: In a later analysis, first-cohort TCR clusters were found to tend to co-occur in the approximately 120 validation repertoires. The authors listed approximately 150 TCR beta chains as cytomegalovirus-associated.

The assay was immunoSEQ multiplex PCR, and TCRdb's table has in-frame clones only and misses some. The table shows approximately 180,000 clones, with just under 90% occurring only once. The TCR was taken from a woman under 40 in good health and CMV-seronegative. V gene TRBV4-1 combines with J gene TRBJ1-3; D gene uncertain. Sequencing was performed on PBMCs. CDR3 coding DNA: TGCGCCAGCAGCCTTTCGGGGATCTCTGGAAACACCATATATTTT. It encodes CASSLSGISGNTIYF.